This T cell receptor (beta chain) was retrieved from a study of blood T cell repertoires in COVID-19. Background on the study: Some COVID-19 samples were acute and others convalescent; all came from the United States, Italy and Spain. In each case, the material was cDNA or gDNA derived from T cells, B-cell-depleted T cells, or PBMCs.

The Seattle patients joined while their infection was active and were tracked longitudinally afterward. V shed 6 bases and J shed 7 bases, with 16 bases lying between them. The CDR3 runs 13 residues. Original analysis: For nucleated cells, counts were estimated from reference gene primer amplification. Generated by immunoSEQ multiplex PCR, the TCRdb table keeps only in-frame clones and is missing some. The D gene and trimming were derived from the DNA, and the V and J assignments and clone size from that table. The sample consists of 300,000 to 400,000 clones, almost 90% of them appearing once. The chain employs TRBV12-3 or TRBV12-4 and TRBJ2-7, with D perhaps matching TRBD1 (5 bases). The sequence was collected from a woman aged 25 to 45 with COVID-19, enrolled during active disease. The source material was peripheral blood. The CDR3 here is CASSLTASSEQYF. In DNA, the CDR3 is TGTGCCAGCAGCCTGACAGCCTCTAGTGAGCAGTACTTC.